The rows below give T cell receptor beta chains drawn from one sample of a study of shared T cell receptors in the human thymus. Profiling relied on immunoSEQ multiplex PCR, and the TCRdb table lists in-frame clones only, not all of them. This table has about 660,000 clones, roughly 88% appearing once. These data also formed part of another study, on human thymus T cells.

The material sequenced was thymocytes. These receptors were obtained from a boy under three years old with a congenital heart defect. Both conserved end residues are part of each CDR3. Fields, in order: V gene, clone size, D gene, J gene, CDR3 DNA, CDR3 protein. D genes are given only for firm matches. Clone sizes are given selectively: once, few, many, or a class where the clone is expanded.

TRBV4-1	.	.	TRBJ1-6	TGCGCCAGCAGCCAAGATCCGCGGGGGAACTCCACCAATTCACCCCTCCACTTT	CASSQDPRGNSTNSPLHF
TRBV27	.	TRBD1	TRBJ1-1	TGTGCCAGCAGTTTCCTTGGACAGGGGAGAACTGAAGCTTTCTTT	CASSFLGQGRTEAFF
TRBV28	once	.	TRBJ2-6	TGTGCCAGCAGGCCCGTTGGACACTCAATGTCCAGGGGTGGGGCCAACGTCCTGACTTTC	CASRPVGHSMSRGGANVLTF
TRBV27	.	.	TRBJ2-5	TGTGCCAGCAGGATGACAGGGGGCGTGGGACTAGCGAGCCAAGAGACCCAGTACTTC	CASRMTGGVGLASQETQYF
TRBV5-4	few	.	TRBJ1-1	TGTGCCAGCAGCGCTTCGGACATGAACACTGAAGCTTTCTTT	CASSASDMNTEAFF
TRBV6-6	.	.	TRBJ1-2	TGTGCCAGCAGTTCCCTATACTATGGCTACACCTTC	CASSSLYYGYTF
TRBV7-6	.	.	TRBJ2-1	TGTGCCAGCAGCTTAGACAGCGGTCGGGAGACCAACAATGAGCAGTTCTTC	CASSLDSGRETNNEQFF
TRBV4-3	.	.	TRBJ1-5	TGCGCCAGCAGCCAAGATAACAGGAACAATCAGCCCCAGCATTTT	CASSQDNRNNQPQHF
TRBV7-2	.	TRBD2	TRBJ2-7	TGTGCCAGCAGCTTAGTCGAGCGGGAGGGCTACGAGCAGTACTTC	CASSLVEREGYEQYF
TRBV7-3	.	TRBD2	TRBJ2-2	TGTGCCAGCAGCTTAATTAGCGGGAGGCGTTACGGGGAGCTGTTTTTT	CASSLISGRRYGELFF
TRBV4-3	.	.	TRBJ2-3	TGCGCCAGCAGCCAAGAGGGACATGGCACGGATACGCAGTATTTT	CASSQEGHGTDTQYF
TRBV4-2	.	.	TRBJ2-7	TGTGCCAGCAGCCAAGATCCCCGGTTGCCGTACTTC	CASSQDPRLPYF
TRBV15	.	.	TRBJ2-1	TGTGCCACCGCAAGCCGGCGGGAAGTGGGGCATGAGCAGTTCTTC	CATASRREVGHEQFF
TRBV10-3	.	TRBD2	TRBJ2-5	TGTGCCATCAGTGAGGGACTAGTGGCAGAGACCCAGTACTTC	CAISEGLVAETQYF
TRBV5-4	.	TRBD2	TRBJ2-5	TGTGCCAGCAGCTTAAGACCCCCTAGCGGGAGGACGGAGACCCAGTACTTC	CASSLRPPSGRTETQYF
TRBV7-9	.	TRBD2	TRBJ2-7	TGTGCCACGGCTAGCGGGAGCTACGAGCAGTACTTC	CATASGSYEQYF
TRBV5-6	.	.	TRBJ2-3	TGTGCCAGCAGCCCACGGGCCAGGAGGCCCCCAGATACGCAGTATTTT	CASSPRARRPPDTQYF
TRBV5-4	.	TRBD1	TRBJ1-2	TGTGCCAGCAGCCAGGGACAGGGGGCAGGGGGCTACACCTTC	CASSQGQGAGGYTF
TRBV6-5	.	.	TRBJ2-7	TGTGCCAGCACTCCCCCGGGGCAGGGGCGGTACGAGCAGTACTTC	CASTPPGQGRYEQYF
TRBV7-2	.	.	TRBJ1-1	TGTGCCAGCAGCTTAGAAGGGTTGGGACACCGCATGAACACTGAAGCTTTCTTT	CASSLEGLGHRMNTEAFF